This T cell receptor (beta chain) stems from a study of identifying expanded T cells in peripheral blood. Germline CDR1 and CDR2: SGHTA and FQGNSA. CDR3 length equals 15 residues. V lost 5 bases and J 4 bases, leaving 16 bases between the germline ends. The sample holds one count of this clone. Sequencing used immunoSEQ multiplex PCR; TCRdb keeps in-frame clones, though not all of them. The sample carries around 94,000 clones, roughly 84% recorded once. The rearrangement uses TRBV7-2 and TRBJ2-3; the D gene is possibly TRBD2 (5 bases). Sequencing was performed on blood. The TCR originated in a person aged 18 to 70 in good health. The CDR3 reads CASSRLPGSSDTQYF. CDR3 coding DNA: TGTGCCAGCAGCCGCCTACCGGGGTCGTCAGATACGCAGTATTTT. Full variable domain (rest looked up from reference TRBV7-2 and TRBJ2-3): GAGVSQSPSNKVTEKGKDVELRCDPISGHTALYWYRQSLGQGLEFLIYFQGNSAPDKSGLPSDRFSAERTGGSVSTLTIQRTQQEDSAVYLCASSRLPGSSDTQYFGPGTRLTVL.